The subject of this entry is one T cell receptor (beta chain). What it binds is unknown. TCRdb's table, derived via immunoSEQ multiplex PCR, lists solely in-frame clones and lacks some. In the table there are around 88,000 clones, roughly 86% of which are singletons. The entry originates in a study of T cell responses to AZD1222 COVID-19 vaccine. Study conclusions and caveats: With two AZD1222 doses given, Spike-specific TCR breadth and depth both rose. Repertoires were obtained only post-peak T cell response. Of the AZD1222 recipients, only 6 or 7 were seropositive at baseline.

This CDR3 comprises 16 residues. Per the germline V gene, CDR1 is SGHTA and CDR2 is FQGTGA. Trimming took 1 base from V and 7 from J, leaving 17 bases between them. The specimen was peripheral blood, collected on day 0 of AZD1222 vaccination. The chain joins TRBV7-3 to TRBJ2-1; a possible D gene is TRBD2 (6 bases). This sequence originates from an adult in good health. CDR3: CASSLNPLGSGNEQFF. The CDR3 DNA sequence: TGTGCCAGCAGCTTAAATCCACTGGGGAGCGGGAATGAGCAGTTCTTC.